These 7 T cell receptor beta chains share one sample of origin, sequenced in a study of blood T cells in healthy people across ages. For the second PCR, which ran for 7 to 11 cycles, a sample-barcoded 5' primer and a J-beta primer mix were used. TCRdb analysed the 5' RACE reads with MiXCR anew, one entry per CDR3 protein. The table lists around 700,000 distinct CDR3 sequences, 20% to 25% of them singletons. This sample was shared with a second study, whose subject was T cells of mothers and their children.

Sequencing input: blood. These receptor sequences come from a boy aged 10-17 years in good health.

This clonotype was counted only a few times. The V gene is TRBV7-2, the J gene TRBJ1-4; TRBD1 agrees at 8 bases. Germline CDR1 is SGHTA and CDR2 is FQGNSA. V shed 4 bases, J shed 5 bases, and the junction held 6 bases outside the gene matches. This CDR3 comprises 15 residues. The CDR3 DNA is TGTGCCAGCAGCTCCTCCGGGACAGGCAATGAAAAACTGTTTTTT. Translating it yields CASSSSGTGNEKLFF.

The chain is built from TRBV5-4 and TRBJ1-5, with TRBD1 matching 8 bases. Germline lookup yields CDR1 SGHNT and CDR2 YYREEE (reference sequence). J gave up 3 bases and V 3 bases, and 2 bases lay outside the gene matches. There are 14 residues in the CDR3. The CDR3 DNA reads TGTGCCAGCAGCTCACAGGGGGACAATCAGCCCCAGCATTTT. It specifies CASSSQGDNQPQHF.

In this sample, this clonotype turned up a few times. The rearrangement links TRBV5-1 to TRBJ2-5, with TRBD2 as a possible D gene (5 bases). Trimming pared 3 bases from V and 4 bases from J, leaving 13 bases between. CDR3 length equals 14 residues. CDR1 is SGHRS and CDR2 is YFSETQ in the germline V gene. The CDR3 DNA follows: TGCGCCAGCAGCTCGGCCCTTGGAGGAGAGACCCAGTACTTC. It encodes CASSSALGGETQYF.

The V call is TRBV12-3 or TRBV12-4, the J call TRBJ2-1; no definite D call. There are 15 residues in the CDR3. The V gene lost 5 bases and the J gene lost 4 bases, with 15 bases spanning the gap. The CDR3 region is CASSKKKGLYNEQFF. In DNA form, the CDR3 reads TGTGCCAGCAGTAAAAAGAAGGGCCTTTACAATGAGCAGTTCTTC.

This clonotype was detected only a few times. The gene calls are TRBV6-1 and TRBJ2-5, with D hard to call. The J call may be mistaken, given a closer DNA end match to TRBJ2-7. Germline V gene data show CDR1 as MNHNS and CDR2 as SASEGT. The CDR3 covers 14 residues. The CDR3 region is CASLFTVSSYEQYF. The CDR3 DNA reads as TGTGCCAGCCTCTTTACGGTGAGCTCCTACGAGCAGTACTTC.

This clonotype has a handful of counts. The gene calls are TRBV11-2 and TRBJ2-1; no reliable D call. Germline V lookup: CDR1 SGHAT, CDR2 FQNNGV. The V end lost 2 bases, the J end lost 0 bases, and 14 bases lay between the germline ends. CDR3 length: 17 amino acids. The CDR3 spells CASSLLLRGSSYNEQFF. The CDR3, as DNA: TGTGCCAGCAGCTTACTTCTAAGAGGCAGCTCCTACAATGAGCAGTTCTTC.

This clonotype was found a few times. The chain recombines TRBV9 with TRBJ1-5, with D tentatively TRBD1 (6 bases). Germline loops: CDR1 SGDLS, CDR2 YYNGEE. Trimming left V 4 bases short and J 7 bases short, with 15 bases between. The CDR3 has 14 residues. DNA for the CDR3: TGTGCCAGCAGCCCACAGGGAGGGAAGCAGCCCCAGCATTTT. Translated, it gives CASSPQGGKQPQHF.